This TCR beta chain came from a study of blood T cell repertoires in COVID-19 (dated by TCRdb to 2020 to 2021). Context from the whole study: Samples from collaborators originated in the United States, Italy and Spain and spanned both the acute and convalescent phases of COVID-19. The material from the prospective study consisted of cDNA or gDNA derived from T cells, B-cell-depleted T cells, or PBMCs. Deeply sampled blood TCRbeta repertoires from subjects exposed to, actively infected with, or recovered from COVID-19 were included in the dataset. A freely available public database, intended as a resource for researchers studying the immune response to SARS-CoV-2, is where the repertoires were released. The samples were drawn from the first 160 participants of the ongoing ImmuneRACE study and from 1,254 subjects provided by 6 global collaborators. The sample metadata nearly always contained a de-identified subject ID, COVID-19 status, age in years and sex. HLA class I and class II types, where available, came from metadata supplied by the sample provider rather than from assay-based typing. The paper as a whole reports these results and caveats: The amount of clinical and demographic metadata varied by source and participant and was provided uncurated.

TCRbeta CDR3 regions were amplified from genomic DNA by means of the immunoSEQ Assay, a bias-controlled multiplex PCR. In the original analysis: Within the assay, amplification of reference gene primers was used to estimate how many nucleated cells each sample contained. Sequence reads were collapsed and filtered to measure the absolute abundance of every unique TCRbeta CDR3 rearrangement. For each sample, productive Simpson clonality was calculated as the square root of Simpson's diversity index over productive rearrangements. TCRdb mirrors the immuneACCESS table, restricted to in-frame sequences. Some clones are absent from its copies; in checked studies, under half trace to an unresolved V gene, and the reason for the others is unknown. The V and J calls and clone size are taken from that table; D and trimming were inferred from the DNA. The sample table records 320,000 or so clones; 85% of these occur just once. The ten biggest clones cover under 2% of the sample.

This clone was seen just once. Its binding antigen is unknown. No base quality values were provided; no much bigger clone lies one nucleotide off. Enrolling through a virtual design, the prospective study's participants ranged in age from about 18 to 100 years and lived across approximately 25 United States geographic areas. In the prospective study, participants were assigned to cohorts based on the clinical history participants reported in a screening survey and a study questionnaire. Exposed participants had been in contact with someone with a PCR-confirmed or clinician-diagnosed COVID-19 case within 2 weeks of study entry. Each participant in the prospective study had whole blood, serum and a nasopharyngeal or oropharyngeal swab collected by mobile phlebotomists. Participants in the prospective study had the option to provide additional blood draws and questionnaires over a roughly two-month period. Before DNA extraction, blood samples from the prospective study were shipped at room temperature or frozen.

The trim is 5 bases for V and 5 bases for J, with a gap of 21 bases between the germline ends. The germline V gene encodes CDR1 SGHAT and CDR2 FQNNGV. The CDR3 has 17 amino acids, counting the end cysteine and phenylalanine. Just the 51-base CDR3 DNA is kept, in frame starting at base 1. The sequence is built from TRBV11-2 and TRBJ2-2, with TRBD2 perhaps the D gene, on 6 matching bases. This clonotype was obtained from a woman aged 30 to 39 who had been exposed to COVID-19. The material sequenced was PBMCs or T cells enriched from blood (not recorded which). The nucleotide sequence is TGTGCCAGCAGCCGATTCGCCCCTGGGGGGAGAACCGGGGAGCTGTTTTTT. Translated, this is CASSRFAPGGRTGELFF.